This T cell receptor beta chain is from a study of blood T cell repertoires in COVID-19. Study information: Samples of COVID-19 (acute and convalescent) were obtained from the United States, Italy and Spain. The cDNA or gDNA used as material had been derived from T cells, B-cell-depleted T cells, or PBMCs.

Trimming shortened V by 2 bases and J by 4 bases, and 5 bases separated the two germline ends. Germline loops: CDR1 ENHRY, CDR2 SYGVKD. The CDR3 length is 12 residues. Authors' data handling: Reference gene primer amplification gave estimated nucleated cell counts. Sequencing used immunoSEQ multiplex PCR; TCRdb keeps in-frame clones, though not all of them. Clone size and the V and J calls come from that table; the DNA yielded D and trimming. The sample lists about 120,000 clones; 82% were seen once. This chain links TRBV10-3 with TRBJ1-2, with no clear D. The sample comprised peripheral blood. This sequence was found in a human donor in a cohort sampled during active COVID-19. The CDR3, as DNA: TGTGCCATCAGTGAGACTTCCTATGGCTACACCTTC. Residues: CAISETSYGYTF.